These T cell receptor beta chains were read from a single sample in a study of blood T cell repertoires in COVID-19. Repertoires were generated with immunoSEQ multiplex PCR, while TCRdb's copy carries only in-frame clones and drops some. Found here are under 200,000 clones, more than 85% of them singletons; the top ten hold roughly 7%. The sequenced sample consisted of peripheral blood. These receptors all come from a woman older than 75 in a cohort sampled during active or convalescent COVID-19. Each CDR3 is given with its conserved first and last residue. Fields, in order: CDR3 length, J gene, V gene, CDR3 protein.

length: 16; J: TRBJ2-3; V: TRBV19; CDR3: CASTLRGRGDTDTQYF
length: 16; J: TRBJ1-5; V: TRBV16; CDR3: CASSPGTGQTNQPQHF
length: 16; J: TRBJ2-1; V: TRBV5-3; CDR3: CARSLSSGRSINEQFF
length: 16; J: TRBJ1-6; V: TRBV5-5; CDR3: CASTDLGSANNSPLHF
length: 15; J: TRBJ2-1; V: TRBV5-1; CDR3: CASSFRDTQYNEQFF
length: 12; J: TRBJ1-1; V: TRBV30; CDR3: CAWSGQYTEAFF
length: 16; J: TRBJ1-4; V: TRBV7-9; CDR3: CASSWWAPGQPEKLFF
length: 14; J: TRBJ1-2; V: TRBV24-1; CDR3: CATSDPTGFYGYTF
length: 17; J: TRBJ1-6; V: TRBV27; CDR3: CASSLRTGLIYNSPLHF
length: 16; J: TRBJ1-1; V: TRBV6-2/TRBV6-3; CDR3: CASSYLFGEVNTEAFF
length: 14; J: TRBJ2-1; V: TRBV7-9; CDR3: CASSVSGRVIEQFF
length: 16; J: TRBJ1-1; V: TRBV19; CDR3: CASSIVGRGSNTEAFF
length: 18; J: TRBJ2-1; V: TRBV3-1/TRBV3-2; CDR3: CASSQPYGGPSSYNEQFF
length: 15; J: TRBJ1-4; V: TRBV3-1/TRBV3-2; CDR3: CASSPSVGGYEKLFF